The source of this TCR beta chain is a study of T-cell memory formation after mild COVID-19. Regarding the study as a whole: Detection of some responders pre-infection suggested pre-existing cross-reactive memory T cells participated. Day 37-peaking second-wave clones had unconfirmed SARS-CoV-2 specificity.

The 5'RACE method, run with constant-segment primers, produced TCR alpha and TCR beta cDNA libraries (carrying sample barcodes and UMIs). TCRdb re-called the 5' RACE reads through MiXCR, storing one row per CDR3 protein. The table records roughly 130,000 distinct CDR3 sequences, approximately 5.9% of them present only once. This clonotype showed up many times. Its target is not known. J lost 1 base, V lost 5 bases, and 2 bases had no gene match. CDR3 size: 15 residues. CDR1 is SGHVT, CDR2 SQSDAQ, per germline. The sequencing sample was made of PBMCs or a T cell subset sorted from them (not recorded which). The chain recombines TRBV7-4 with TRBJ2-2; 9 bases match TRBD1. The TCR originated in an adult woman who had mild COVID-19 (a few samples of this study predate the infection). Cell type and time point are not known. CDR3 residues: CASSPDRGNTGELFF. In nucleotides, the CDR3 is TGTGCCAGCAGCCCGGACAGGGGGAACACCGGGGAGCTGTTTTTT. Together with reference TRBV7-4 and TRBJ2-2, the CDR3 gives the full variable domain: GAGVSQSPRYKVAKRGRDVALRCDSISGHVTLYWYRQTLGQGSEVLTYSQSDAQRDKSGRPSGRFSAERPERSVSTLKIQRTEQGDSAVYLCASSPDRGNTGELFFGEGSRLTVL.